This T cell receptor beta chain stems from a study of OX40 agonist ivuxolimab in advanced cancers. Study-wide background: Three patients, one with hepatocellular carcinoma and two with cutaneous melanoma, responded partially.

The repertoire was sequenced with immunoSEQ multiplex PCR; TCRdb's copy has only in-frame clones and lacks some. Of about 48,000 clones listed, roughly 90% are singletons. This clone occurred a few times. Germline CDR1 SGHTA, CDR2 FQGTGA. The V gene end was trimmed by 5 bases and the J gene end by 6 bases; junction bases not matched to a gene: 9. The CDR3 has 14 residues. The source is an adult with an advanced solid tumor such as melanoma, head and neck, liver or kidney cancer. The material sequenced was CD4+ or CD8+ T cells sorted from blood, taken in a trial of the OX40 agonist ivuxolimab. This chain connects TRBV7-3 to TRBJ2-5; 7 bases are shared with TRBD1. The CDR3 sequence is CASSIHRGRKTQYF. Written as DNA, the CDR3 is TGTGCCAGCAGCATCCACAGGGGTAGGAAGACCCAGTACTTC.